The 22 T cell receptor beta chains presented below share a single source sample, sequenced in a study of blood T cells in healthy people across ages. Using a J-beta primer mix together with a sample-barcoded 5' primer, a second PCR was run for about 6 to 11 cycles. MiXCR, applied by TCRdb to the 5' RACE reads, yields one record per CDR3 protein. The data contain 1.5 million or so distinct CDR3 sequences, approximately 42% of them singletons. Sequenced input: blood. The receptors were sampled from a woman younger than 30 in good health.

V is TRBV7-9 and J is TRBJ1-1, with a weak D call TRBD1 (6 bases). This CDR3 comprises 15 residues. The V gene lost 1 base and the J gene lost 3 bases, with 12 bases spanning the gap. Germline V gene lookup returns CDR1 SEHNR and CDR2 FQNEAQ (reference sequence). The CDR3 coding sequence is TGTGCCAGCAGCTTAGGGACAGCTTGGGACACTGAAGCTTTCTTT. This sequence encodes CASSLGTAWDTEAFF.

This clonotype was picked up a small number of times. V usage is TRBV3-1 and J usage is TRBJ1-5; D gene ambiguous. The CDR3 is 18 amino acids. V gave up 1 base and J gave up 1 base, with 17 bases separating them. The germline V gene encodes CDR1 LGHDT and CDR2 YNNKEL (reference sequence). The CDR3 DNA sequence: TGTGCCAGCAGCCAAGGTCTCGTAGGGAGTCGAAGCAATCAGCCCCAGCATTTT. As protein: CASSQGLVGSRSNQPQHF. The full variable domain, rest sourced from reference TRBV3-1 and TRBJ1-5, is DTAVSQTPKYLVTQMGNDKSIKCEQNLGHDTMYWYKQDSKKFLKIMFSYNNKELIINETVPNRFSPKSPDKAHLNLHINSLELGDSAVYFCASSQGLVGSRSNQPQHFGDGTRLSIL.

In nucleotides, the CDR3 is TGTGCCAGCACCACGACTAGGGAGTTAGATACGCAGTATTTT. Translated: CASTTTRELDTQYF. The chain carries TRBV2 and TRBJ2-3, with D perhaps TRBD2 (6 bases). This CDR3 spans 14 amino acids. V lost 7 bases and J lost 5, with 16 bases in between. Per the germline V gene, CDR1 is SNHLY and CDR2 is FYNNEI.

This clonotype came up a few times. The rearrangement joins TRBV7-8 to TRBJ2-5; TRBD2 matches at 7 bases. The germline gives CDR1 SGHVS, CDR2 FQNEAQ. The V and J ends lost 1 base and 12 bases, in that order; junction bases with no gene match: 5. The CDR3 runs to 12 residues. The CDR3 coding sequence is TGTGCCAGCAGCTTAGGGGGGGGTCACGAGTACTTC. Translation gives CASSLGGGHEYF.

This clonotype was seen a handful of times. The chain uses TRBV29-1 and TRBJ1-2; no clear D. The germline V and J ends were trimmed by 4 bases and 5 bases, with 14 bases remaining between them. The CDR3 has 13 residues. Germline CDR1 reads SQVTM; CDR2 reads ANQGSEA. CDR3 protein: CSVGQRLTYGYTF. The CDR3 DNA sequence: TGCAGCGTTGGGCAGCGCCTAACATATGGCTACACCTTC. Complete variable domain (other parts from reference TRBV29-1 and TRBJ1-2): SAVISQKPSRDICQRGTSLTIQCQVDSQVTMMFWYRQQPGQSLTLIATANQGSEATYESGFVIDKFPISRPNLTFSTLTVSNMSPEDSSIYLCSVGQRLTYGYTFGSGTRLTVV.

This clonotype occurred many times. V usage is TRBV27 and J usage is TRBJ1-6; 9 bases fit TRBD1. With V trimmed by 5 bases and J by 7 bases, 3 bases remained unmatched. There are 14 residues in the CDR3. Germline V CDR1 and CDR2: MNHEY, SMNVEV (reference sequence). The CDR3 DNA sequence: TGTGCCAGCAGTCTGGGACAGGGCAATTCACCCCTCCACTTT. Its translation is CASSLGQGNSPLHF.

This rearrangement joins TRBV18 to TRBJ1-5; D uncertain. Germline assignment: CDR1 KGHSH and CDR2 LQKENI. Trimming left V 0 bases short and J 5 bases short, with 11 bases between. This CDR3 has 15 residues. The chain's CDR3 is CASSPPSQRDQPQHF. CDR3 nucleotides: TGTGCCAGCTCACCACCGTCTCAGAGAGATCAGCCCCAGCATTTT.

The chain uses TRBV4-1 and TRBJ2-5; the match to TRBD2 covers 12 bases. V lost 0 bases to trimming and J lost 11 bases; unmatched junction nucleotides: 7. Germline loops: CDR1 MGHRA, CDR2 YSYEKL. The CDR3 runs to 15 residues. CDR3 DNA sequence: TGCGCCAGCAGCCAAGAGCCTAGCGGGGGGGGTGAGCAGTACTTC. This codes for CASSQEPSGGGEQYF.

The sample holds a few counts of this clonotype. The rearrangement joins TRBV29-1 to TRBJ1-1; a weak D match, TRBD1 (5 bases). Germline CDR1 reads SQVTM; CDR2 reads ANQGSEA. Trimming shortened V by 6 bases and J by 1 base, and 15 bases separated the two germline ends. The CDR3 runs to 14 residues. The CDR3 sequence is CSVRWSGGNTEAFF. The CDR3 DNA reads TGCAGCGTCAGATGGTCGGGGGGGAACACTGAAGCTTTCTTT. Together with reference TRBV29-1 and TRBJ1-1, the CDR3 gives the full variable domain: SAVISQKPSRDICQRGTSLTIQCQVDSQVTMMFWYRQQPGQSLTLIATANQGSEATYESGFVIDKFPISRPNLTFSTLTVSNMSPEDSSIYLCSVRWSGGNTEAFFGQGTRLTVV.

This clonotype was detected ten times or more. The CDR3 sequence is CSASLAGVTDTQYF. CDR3 sequence (DNA): TGCAGTGCCAGCCTAGCGGGGGTGACAGATACGCAGTATTTT. The genes are TRBV20-1 and TRBJ2-3, with 10 bases fitting TRBD2. Germline CDR1 DFQATT, CDR2 SNEGSKA (reference sequence). This CDR3 contains 14 residues. V gave up 6 bases and J gave up 3 bases; unmatched junction bases: 6.

The chain has TRBV7-3 and TRBJ2-1, with TRBD1 as a possible D gene (5 bases). V was cut by 3 bases and J by 6 bases, with 21 bases left in between. Germline V gene lookup returns CDR1 SGHTA and CDR2 FQGTGA. The CDR3 sequence is 17 residues long. This CDR3 is CASSFISAGPSGNEQFF. DNA of the CDR3: TGTGCCAGCAGCTTCATCTCGGCAGGGCCCTCGGGCAATGAGCAGTTCTTC. Drawing the rest from reference TRBV7-3 and TRBJ2-1, the complete variable domain is GAGVSQTPSNKVTEKGKYVELRCDPISGHTALYWYRQSLGQGPEFLIYFQGTGAADDSGLPNDRFFAVRPEGSVSTLKIQRTERGDSAVYLCASSFISAGPSGNEQFFGPGTRLTVL.

This chain uses TRBV5-1 with TRBJ2-1; D unresolved. Germline lookup yields CDR1 SGHRS and CDR2 YFSETQ. V lost 4 bases and J lost 7, with 12 bases in between. This CDR3 is 13 amino acids long. CDR3: CASSVGSFNEQFF. DNA for the CDR3: TGCGCCAGCAGCGTGGGATCTTTTAATGAGCAGTTCTTC.

This clonotype occurred once. The chain joins TRBV7-9 to TRBJ2-7, with a tentative D call TRBD1 (6 bases). Between the trimmed V and J ends, which lost 1 base and 7 bases, there was a span of 14 bases. CDR3 size: 14 residues. CDR1 and CDR2 (germline): SEHNR, FQNEAQ (reference sequence). The CDR3 nucleotides are TGTGCCAGCAGCTTAGAGGGGGTCGTCAATGAGCAGTACTTC. Its protein product is CASSLEGVVNEQYF.

This chain connects TRBV20-1 to TRBJ2-1, with 8 bases aligning to TRBD2. CDR1 and CDR2 from the germline V gene are DFQATT and SNEGSKA (reference sequence). The CDR3 has 18 amino acids. The V segment lost 3 bases and the J segment 2 bases; nucleotides outside the gene matches: 15. The CDR3 here is CSASGTGTSGSTYNEQFF. The CDR3 nucleotides are TGCAGTGCTAGTGGGACGGGGACAAGCGGGAGTACCTACAATGAGCAGTTCTTC.

This clonotype occurred a few times. The genes are TRBV5-1 and TRBJ2-5; either TRBD1 or TRBD2 may fit D (5 bases each). With the DNA end fitting TRBJ2-7 better, the J assignment may be wrong. Germline CDR1 SGHRS, CDR2 YFSETQ. This CDR3 region has 15 residues. The CDR3 is CASSSSGLRGREQYF. Written as DNA, the CDR3 is TGCGCCAGCAGCTCTTCGGGATTAAGGGGTCGCGAGCAGTACTTC.

J is TRBJ2-1 and V is TRBV25-1, with 12 bases matching TRBD2. V shed 6 bases, J shed 0 bases, and the junction held 12 bases outside the gene matches. Germline CDR1 is MGHDK and CDR2 is SYGVNS. There are 19 residues in the CDR3. CDR3 bases: TGTGCCAGCAGCGCGACTAGCGGGAGAGGAGGAAGCTCCTACAATGAGCAGTTCTTC. Translated: CASSATSGRGGSSYNEQFF.

This clonotype has only one observation. The chain links TRBV6-2 or TRBV6-3 to TRBJ1-6; D is uncertain. CDR3 length equals 13 residues. V shed 4 bases and J shed 13 bases, with 14 bases lying between them. The germline CDR1 and CDR2 sequences are MNHEY and SVGEGT. CDR3 loop: CASSLTQRYPLHF. CDR3 nucleotide sequence: TGTGCCAGCAGTTTAACTCAGAGGTATCCCCTCCACTTT.

This clonotype came up once. V is TRBV6-2 or TRBV6-3 and J is TRBJ2-2; 9 positions agree with TRBD1. The CDR3 sequence is 14 residues long. The V and J ends lost 6 bases and 5 bases, in that order; junction bases with no gene match: 4. Germline V lookup: CDR1 MNHEY, CDR2 SVGEGT. For the CDR3, the DNA is TGTGCCAGCAGAAACAGGGGGCGGACCGGGGAGCTGTTTTTT. Amino acids: CASRNRGRTGELFF.

In this sample, this clonotype turned up once. V usage is TRBV2 and J usage is TRBJ1-5, with D possibly being TRBD1 (5 bases). V shed 6 bases and J shed 10 bases, with 16 bases lying between them. This CDR3 contains 13 residues. The germline CDR1 and CDR2 sequences are SNHLY and FYNNEI. The CDR3 DNA is TGTGCCAGCAGACTGGACGGAGGGGACCCCCAGCATTTT. It specifies CASRLDGGDPQHF.

This chain links TRBV9 with TRBJ1-1; TRBD1 agrees at 7 bases. Trimming took 2 bases from V and 4 from J; bases not matched to a gene: 5. The germline CDR1 and CDR2 sequences are SGDLS and YYNGEE. The CDR3 has 14 amino acids. This CDR3 reads CASSVDRVGTEAFF. CDR3 coding DNA: TGTGCCAGCAGCGTCGACAGGGTAGGCACTGAAGCTTTCTTT.

A few counts support this clonotype. This chain connects TRBV5-1 to TRBJ2-7, with a possible D match to TRBD1 (5 bases). The V gene lost 0 bases and the J gene lost 6 bases, with 16 bases spanning the gap. From germline, CDR1 is SGHRS and CDR2 YFSETQ. The CDR3 extends over 15 amino acids. The CDR3 sequence: CASSLVQAVGSEQYF. The CDR3, as DNA: TGCGCCAGCAGCTTGGTACAGGCCGTTGGTAGCGAGCAGTACTTC.

The chain recombines TRBV4-3 with TRBJ2-7; 8 bases match TRBD2. The DNA matches TRBJ2-5 better at its end, which makes the J call doubtful. Germline V lookup: CDR1 LGHNA, CDR2 YSLEER. The CDR3 sequence is 15 residues long. The CDR3 DNA follows: TGCGCCAGCAGCCAAGATCCGGCTAGCGGGGAGACCCAGTACTTC. It encodes CASSQDPASGETQYF.